This T cell receptor (beta chain) came from a study of CD8 T cells in Susac syndrome. RNA in amounts of 0.5 to 1 ug was reverse transcribed with random hexamers. A multiplex approach, immunoSEQ multiplex PCR, amplified TCR beta CDR3 across 54 Vbeta and 13 Jbeta. MiXCR, run by TCRdb on the immunoSEQ multiplex PCR reads, gives a single entry per CDR3 protein. This table holds 150,000 to 200,000 distinct CDR3 sequences, 90% to 96% found once. Between the trimmed V and J ends, which lost 8 bases and 2 bases, there was a span of 19 bases. The CDR3 runs 17 residues. Germline assignment: CDR1 KGHSH and CDR2 LQKENI.

This receptor was obtained from a human donor with multiple sclerosis. The rearrangement joins TRBV18 to TRBJ2-6; the D is unclear. Sequencing was carried out using CD4+ T cells from PBMCs. This CDR3 reads CASTALGLSTGANVLTF. In DNA, the CDR3 is TGTGCCAGCACAGCCCTTGGATTGAGCACTGGGGCCAACGTCCTGACTTTC.